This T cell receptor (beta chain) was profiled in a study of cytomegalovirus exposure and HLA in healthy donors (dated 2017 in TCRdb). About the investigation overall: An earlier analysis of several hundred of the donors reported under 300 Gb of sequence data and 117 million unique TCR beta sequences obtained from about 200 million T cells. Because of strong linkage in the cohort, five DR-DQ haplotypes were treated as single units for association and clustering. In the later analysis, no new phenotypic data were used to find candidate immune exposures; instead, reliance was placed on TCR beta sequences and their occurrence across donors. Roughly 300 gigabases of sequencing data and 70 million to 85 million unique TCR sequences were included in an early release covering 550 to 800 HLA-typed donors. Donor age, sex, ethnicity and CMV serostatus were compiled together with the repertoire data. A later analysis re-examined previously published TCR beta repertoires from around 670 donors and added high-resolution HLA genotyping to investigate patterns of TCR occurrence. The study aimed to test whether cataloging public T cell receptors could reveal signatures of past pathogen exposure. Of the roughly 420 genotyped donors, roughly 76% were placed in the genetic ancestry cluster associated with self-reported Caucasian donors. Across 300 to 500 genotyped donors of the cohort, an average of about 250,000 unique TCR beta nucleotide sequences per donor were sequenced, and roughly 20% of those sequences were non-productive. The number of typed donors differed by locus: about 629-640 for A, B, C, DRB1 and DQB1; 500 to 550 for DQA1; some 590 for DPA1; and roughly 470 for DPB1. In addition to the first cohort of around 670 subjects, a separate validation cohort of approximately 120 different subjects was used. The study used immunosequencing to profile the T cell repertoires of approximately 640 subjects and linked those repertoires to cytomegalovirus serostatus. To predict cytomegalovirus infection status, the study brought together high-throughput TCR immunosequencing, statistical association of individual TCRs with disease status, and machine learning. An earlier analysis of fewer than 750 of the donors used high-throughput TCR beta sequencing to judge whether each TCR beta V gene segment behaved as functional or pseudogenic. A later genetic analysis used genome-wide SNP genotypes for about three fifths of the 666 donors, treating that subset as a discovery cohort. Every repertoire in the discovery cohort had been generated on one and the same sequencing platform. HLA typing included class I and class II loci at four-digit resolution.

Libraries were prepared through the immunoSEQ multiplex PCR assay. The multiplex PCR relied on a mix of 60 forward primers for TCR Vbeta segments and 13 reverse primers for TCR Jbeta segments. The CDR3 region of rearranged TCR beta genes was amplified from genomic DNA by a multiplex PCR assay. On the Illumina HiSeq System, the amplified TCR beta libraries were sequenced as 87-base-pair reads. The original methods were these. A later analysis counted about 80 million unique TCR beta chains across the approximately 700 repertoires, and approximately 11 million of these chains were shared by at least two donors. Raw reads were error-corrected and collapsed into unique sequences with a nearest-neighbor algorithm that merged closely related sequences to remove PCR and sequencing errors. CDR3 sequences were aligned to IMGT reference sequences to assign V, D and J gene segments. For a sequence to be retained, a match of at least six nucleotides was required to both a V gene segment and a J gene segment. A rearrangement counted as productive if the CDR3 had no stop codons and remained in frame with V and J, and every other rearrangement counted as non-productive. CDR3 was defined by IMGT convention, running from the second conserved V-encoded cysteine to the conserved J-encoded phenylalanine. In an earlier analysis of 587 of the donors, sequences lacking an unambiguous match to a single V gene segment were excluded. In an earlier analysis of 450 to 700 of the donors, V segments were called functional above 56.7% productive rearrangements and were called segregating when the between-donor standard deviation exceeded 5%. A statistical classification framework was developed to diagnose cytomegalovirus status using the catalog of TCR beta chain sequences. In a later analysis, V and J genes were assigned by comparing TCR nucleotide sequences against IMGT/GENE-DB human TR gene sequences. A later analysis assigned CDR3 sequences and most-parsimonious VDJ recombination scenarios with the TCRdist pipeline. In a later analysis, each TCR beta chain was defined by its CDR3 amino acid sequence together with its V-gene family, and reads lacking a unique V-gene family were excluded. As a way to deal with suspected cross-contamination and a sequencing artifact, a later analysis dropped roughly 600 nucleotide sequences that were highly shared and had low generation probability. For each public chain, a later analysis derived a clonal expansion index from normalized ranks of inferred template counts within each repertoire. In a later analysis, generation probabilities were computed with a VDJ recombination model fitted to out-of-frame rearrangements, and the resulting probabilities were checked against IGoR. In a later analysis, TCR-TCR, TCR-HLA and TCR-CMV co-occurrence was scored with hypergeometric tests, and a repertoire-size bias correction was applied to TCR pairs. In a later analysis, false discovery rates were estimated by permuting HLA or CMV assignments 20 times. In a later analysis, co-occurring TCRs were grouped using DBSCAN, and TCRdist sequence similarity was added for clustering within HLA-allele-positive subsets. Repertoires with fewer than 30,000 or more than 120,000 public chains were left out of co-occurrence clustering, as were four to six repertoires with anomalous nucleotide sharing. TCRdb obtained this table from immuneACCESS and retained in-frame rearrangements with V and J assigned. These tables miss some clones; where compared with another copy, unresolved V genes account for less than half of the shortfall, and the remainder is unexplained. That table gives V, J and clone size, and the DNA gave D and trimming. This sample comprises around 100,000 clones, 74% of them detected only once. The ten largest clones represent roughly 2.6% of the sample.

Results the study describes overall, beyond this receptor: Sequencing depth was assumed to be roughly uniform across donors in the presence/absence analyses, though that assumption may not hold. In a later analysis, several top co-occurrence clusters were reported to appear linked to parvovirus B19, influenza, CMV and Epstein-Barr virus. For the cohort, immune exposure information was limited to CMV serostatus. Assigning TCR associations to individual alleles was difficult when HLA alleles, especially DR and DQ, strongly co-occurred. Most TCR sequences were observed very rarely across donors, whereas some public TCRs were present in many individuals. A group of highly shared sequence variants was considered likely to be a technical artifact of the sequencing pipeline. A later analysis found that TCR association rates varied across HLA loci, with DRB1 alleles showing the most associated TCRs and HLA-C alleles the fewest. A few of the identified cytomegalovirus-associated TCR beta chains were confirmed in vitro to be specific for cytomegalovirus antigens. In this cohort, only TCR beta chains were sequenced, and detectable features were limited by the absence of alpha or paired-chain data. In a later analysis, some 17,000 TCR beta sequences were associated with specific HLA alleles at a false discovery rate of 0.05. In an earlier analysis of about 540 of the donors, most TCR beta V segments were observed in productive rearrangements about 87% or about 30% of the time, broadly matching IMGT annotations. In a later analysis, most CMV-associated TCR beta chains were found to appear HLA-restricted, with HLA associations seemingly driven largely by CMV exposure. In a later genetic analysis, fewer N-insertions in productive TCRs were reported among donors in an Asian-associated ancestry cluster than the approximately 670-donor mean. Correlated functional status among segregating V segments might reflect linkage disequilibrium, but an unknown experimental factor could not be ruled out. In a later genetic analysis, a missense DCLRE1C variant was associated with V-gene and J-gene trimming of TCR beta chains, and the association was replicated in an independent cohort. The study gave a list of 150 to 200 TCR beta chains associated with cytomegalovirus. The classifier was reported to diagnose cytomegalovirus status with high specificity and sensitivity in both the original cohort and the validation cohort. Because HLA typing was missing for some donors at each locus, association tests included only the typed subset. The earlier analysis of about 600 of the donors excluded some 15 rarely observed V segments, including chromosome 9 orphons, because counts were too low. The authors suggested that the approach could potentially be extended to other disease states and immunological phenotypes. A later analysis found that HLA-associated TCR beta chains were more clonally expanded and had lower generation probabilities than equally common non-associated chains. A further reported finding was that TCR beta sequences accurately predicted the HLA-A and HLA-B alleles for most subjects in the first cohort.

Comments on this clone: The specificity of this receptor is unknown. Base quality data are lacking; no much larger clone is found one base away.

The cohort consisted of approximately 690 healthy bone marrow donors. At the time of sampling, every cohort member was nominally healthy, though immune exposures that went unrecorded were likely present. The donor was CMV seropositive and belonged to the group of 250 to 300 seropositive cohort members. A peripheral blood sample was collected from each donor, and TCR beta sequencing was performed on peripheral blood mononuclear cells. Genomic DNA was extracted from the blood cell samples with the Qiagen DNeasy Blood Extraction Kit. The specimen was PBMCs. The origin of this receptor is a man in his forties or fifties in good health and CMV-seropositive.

The CDR3 protein: CASKTRRVAEAFF. The nucleotide sequence reads as follows: TGTGCCAGCAAGACCCGGCGGGTAGCTGAAGCTTTCTTT. The chain uses TRBV6-5 and TRBJ1-1; the D gene cannot be resolved reliably. Its CDR3 holds 13 amino acids, cysteine through phenylalanine. CDR3 DNA only is kept here, 39 bases in frame from base 1. Relative to germline, V is 7 bases shorter and J is 6 bases shorter, with 15 bases between their ends. According to the germline V gene, CDR1 reads MNHEY and CDR2 reads SVGAGI.